This section outlines one TCR beta chain sequence together with its context. The antigen is not known. This specimen comes from a study of early stage breast cancer tumors. Study-level information: Samples were sequenced at approximately 9.5-fold average coverage.

Overall study findings and caveats: Comparing each tissue with blood distinguished tumor from normal in most of the 16 patients. Functional markers like CD4, CD8 and FOXP3 were missed in bulk sequencing. Most shared enriched TCRB sequences were commonly generated ones.

Some clones are missing from TCRdb's copy, which holds only in-frame ones; the method was immunoSEQ multiplex PCR. The sample holds roughly 25,000 clones, 55% to 80% seen once. Unmatched junction bases numbered 1, after V lost 0 bases and J lost 7 bases. The length of the CDR3 is 13 residues. Per the germline V gene, CDR1 is LNHNV and CDR2 is YYDKDF (reference sequence). Source material: breast tumor tissue. The chain employs TRBV15 and TRBJ2-7; TRBD1 agrees at 9 bases. The receptor's source is a person in their sixties with breast cancer. DNA of the CDR3: TGTGCCACCAGCAGAGAAGGGACAGGGGAGCAGTACTTC. Residues: CATSREGTGEQYF.